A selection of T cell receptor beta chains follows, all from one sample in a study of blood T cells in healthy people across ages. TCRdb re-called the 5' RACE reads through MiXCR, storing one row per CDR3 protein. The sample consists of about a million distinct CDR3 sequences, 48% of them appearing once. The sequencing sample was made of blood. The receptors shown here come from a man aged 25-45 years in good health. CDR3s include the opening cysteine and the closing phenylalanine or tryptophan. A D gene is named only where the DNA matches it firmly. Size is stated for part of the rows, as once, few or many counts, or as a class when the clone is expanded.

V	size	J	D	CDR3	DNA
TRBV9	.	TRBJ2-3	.	CASQGYRDTQYF	TGTGCCAGCCAGGGTTATAGGGATACGCAGTATTTT
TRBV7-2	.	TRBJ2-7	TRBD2	CASSLVGSGVPYEQYF	TGTGCCAGCAGCTTAGTTGGTAGCGGGGTACCCTACGAGCAGTACTTC
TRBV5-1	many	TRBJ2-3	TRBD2	CASSLVPSGGGADTQYF	TGCGCCAGCAGCTTGGTTCCTAGCGGGGGAGGCGCAGATACGCAGTATTTT
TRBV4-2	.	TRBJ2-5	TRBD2	CASSQDLSSLAGHQETQYF	TGTGCCAGCAGCCAAGATCTTTCAAGCCTAGCGGGCCACCAAGAGACCCAGTACTTC
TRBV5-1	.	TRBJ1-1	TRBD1	CASSQTGVATEAFF	TGCGCCAGCAGCCAGACAGGGGTGGCCACTGAAGCTTTCTTT
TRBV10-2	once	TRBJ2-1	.	CASSDWAGNEQFF	TGCGCCAGCAGTGACTGGGCAGGGAATGAGCAGTTCTTC
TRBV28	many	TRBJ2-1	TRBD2	CASKASGGNGEQFF	TGTGCCAGCAAGGCTAGCGGGGGGAATGGTGAGCAGTTCTTC
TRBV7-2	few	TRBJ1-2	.	CASSFSGLRGVGYTF	TGTGCCAGCAGCTTTTCCGGGCTTCGGGGGGTTGGCTACACCTTC
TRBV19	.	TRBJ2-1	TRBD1	CASTEDRGIYEQFF	TGTGCCAGTACCGAGGACAGGGGGATCTATGAGCAGTTCTTC
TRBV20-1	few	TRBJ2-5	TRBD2	CSARPGGAGETQYF	TGCAGTGCTAGACCCGGGGGGGCCGGGGAGACCCAGTACTTC
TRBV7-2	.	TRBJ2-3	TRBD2	CASSLAVAGARQDTQYF	TGTGCCAGCAGCTTAGCGGTAGCGGGGGCAAGGCAGGATACGCAGTATTTT
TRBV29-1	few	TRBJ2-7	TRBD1	CSVGQFGDEQYF	TGCAGCGTGGGACAGTTTGGTGACGAGCAGTACTTC
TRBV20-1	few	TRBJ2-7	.	CSAIGARDPYEQYF	TGCAGTGCTATAGGGGCCAGGGACCCCTACGAGCAGTACTTC
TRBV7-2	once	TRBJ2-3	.	CAGSLRSTTDTQYF	TGTGCCGGCAGCTTAAGATCTACCACTGATACGCAGTATTTT